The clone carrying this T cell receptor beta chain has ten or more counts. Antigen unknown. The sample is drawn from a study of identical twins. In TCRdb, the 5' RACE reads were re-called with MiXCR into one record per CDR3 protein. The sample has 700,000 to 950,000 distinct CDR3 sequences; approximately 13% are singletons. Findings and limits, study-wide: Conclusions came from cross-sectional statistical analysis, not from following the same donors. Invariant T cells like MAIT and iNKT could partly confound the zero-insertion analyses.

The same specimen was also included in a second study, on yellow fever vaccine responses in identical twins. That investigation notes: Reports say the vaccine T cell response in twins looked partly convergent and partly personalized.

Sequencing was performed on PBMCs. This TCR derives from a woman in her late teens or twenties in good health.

The CDR3, as DNA: TGTGCCATCAGTTCCCTAGCGGGAGTTGGGGAGACCCAGTACTTC. Protein product: CAISSLAGVGETQYF. The rearrangement links TRBV10-3 to TRBJ2-5, with 10 bases that match TRBD2. Trimming cost V 5 bases and J 5 bases; bases outside gene matches: 8. CDR1 ENHRY and CDR2 SYGVKD come from the germline V gene. This CDR3 contains 15 residues.